This T cell receptor (beta chain) derives from a study of early T cells in non-severe SARS-CoV-2 infection. The CDR3 length is 15 residues. Germline loops: CDR1 SGHTA, CDR2 FQGTGA. With 5 bases removed from V and 0 bases from J, the gap between germline ends came to 14 bases. This clonotype was detected ten times or more. The protocol attached unique molecular identifiers to individual cDNA molecules. TCRdb independently ran MiXCR on the 5' RACE reads; one entry per CDR3 protein. The sample holds tens of thousands of distinct CDR3 sequences, around 5.2% seen once. Sequenced sample: whole blood. This receptor was obtained from an adult who was a healthcare worker with PCR-confirmed SARS-CoV-2 infection or an uninfected control (not recorded which). This chain links TRBV7-3 with TRBJ2-7; possible D gene TRBD2, 6 bases. CDR3 nucleotides: TGTGCCAGCAGCAGTTTGGTCGGGGGCTCCTACGAGCAGTACTTC. Translating gives CASSSLVGGSYEQYF.